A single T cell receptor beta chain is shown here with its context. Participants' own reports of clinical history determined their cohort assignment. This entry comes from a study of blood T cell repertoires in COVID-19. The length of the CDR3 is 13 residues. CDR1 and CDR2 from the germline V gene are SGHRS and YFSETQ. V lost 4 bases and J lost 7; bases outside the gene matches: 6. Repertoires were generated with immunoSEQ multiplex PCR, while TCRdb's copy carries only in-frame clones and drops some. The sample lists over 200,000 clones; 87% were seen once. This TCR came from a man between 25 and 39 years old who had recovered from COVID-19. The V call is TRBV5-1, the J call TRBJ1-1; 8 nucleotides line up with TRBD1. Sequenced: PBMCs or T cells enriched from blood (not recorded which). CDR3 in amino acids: CASSVGQDGEAFF. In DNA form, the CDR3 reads TGCGCCAGCAGCGTGGGACAGGACGGTGAAGCTTTCTTT. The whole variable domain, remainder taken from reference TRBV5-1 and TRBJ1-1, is KAGVTQTPRYLIKTRGQQVTLSCSPISGHRSVSWYQQTPGQGLQFLFEYFSETQRNKGNFPGRFSGRQFSNSRSEMNVSTLELGDSALYLCASSVGQDGEAFFGQGTRLTVV.